The source of this T cell receptor beta chain is a study of graft-versus-host responses after intestinal transplantation. The germline V gene has CDR1 SGHVS and CDR2 FQNEAQ. V was trimmed by 4 bases and J by 1 base, leaving 13 bases between them. The CDR3 contains 15 residues. The study plated some 200,000 CFSE-labeled responders with some 200,000 irradiated, violet-dye-labeled stimulators. TCRdb's table, derived via immunoSEQ multiplex PCR, lists solely in-frame clones and lacks some. This repertoire shows roughly 20,000 clones, approximately 40% found once; its top ten account for under 2%. The clonotype comes from a human patient who received an intestinal transplant. Sequenced here: alloreactive CD8+ T cells from a mixed lymphocyte reaction culture, sampled before intestinal transplant. Subset defined: CFSE-low proliferating T cells sorted from approximately six-day pre-transplant mixed lymphocyte reaction (GvH or HvG direction). The rearrangement joins TRBV7-8 to TRBJ1-1; D remains ambiguous. CDR3 coding DNA: TGTGCCAGCAGCTCTCCTTACTTGGGGAACACTGAAGCTTTCTTT. Its protein product is CASSSPYLGNTEAFF.